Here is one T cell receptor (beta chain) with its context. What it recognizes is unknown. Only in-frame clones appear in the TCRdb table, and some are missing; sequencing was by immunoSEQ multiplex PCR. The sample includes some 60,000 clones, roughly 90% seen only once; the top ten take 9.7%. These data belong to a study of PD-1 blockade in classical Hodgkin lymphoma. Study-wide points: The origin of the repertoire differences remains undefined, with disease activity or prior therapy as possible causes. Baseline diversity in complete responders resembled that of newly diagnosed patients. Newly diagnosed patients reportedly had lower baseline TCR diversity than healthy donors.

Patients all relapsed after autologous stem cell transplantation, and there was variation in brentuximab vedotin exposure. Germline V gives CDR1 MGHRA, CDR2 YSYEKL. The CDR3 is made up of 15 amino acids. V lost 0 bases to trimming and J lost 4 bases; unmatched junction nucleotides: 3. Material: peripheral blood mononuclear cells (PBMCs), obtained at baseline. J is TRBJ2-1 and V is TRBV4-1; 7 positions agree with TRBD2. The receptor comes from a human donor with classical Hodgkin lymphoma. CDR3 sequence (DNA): TGCGCCAGCAGCCAAGATCGCGGGAGTTACAATGAGCAGTTCTTC. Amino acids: CASSQDRGSYNEQFF.